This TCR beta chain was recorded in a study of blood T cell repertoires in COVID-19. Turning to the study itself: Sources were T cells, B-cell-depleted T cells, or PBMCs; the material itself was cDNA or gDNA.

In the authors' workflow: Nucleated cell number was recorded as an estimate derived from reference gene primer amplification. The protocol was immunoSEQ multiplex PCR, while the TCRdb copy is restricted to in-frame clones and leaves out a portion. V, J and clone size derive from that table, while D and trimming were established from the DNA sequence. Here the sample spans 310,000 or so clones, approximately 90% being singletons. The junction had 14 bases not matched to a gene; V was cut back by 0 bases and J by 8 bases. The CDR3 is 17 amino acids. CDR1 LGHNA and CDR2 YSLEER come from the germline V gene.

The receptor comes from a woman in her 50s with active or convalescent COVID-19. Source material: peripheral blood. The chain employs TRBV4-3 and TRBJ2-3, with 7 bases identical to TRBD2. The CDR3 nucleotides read TGCGCCAGCAGCCAAGATAATAACGGGGGGTTTGGGGTTACGCAGTATTTT. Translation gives CASSQDNNGGFGVTQYF.